This T cell receptor (beta chain) emerged from a study of blood T cell repertoires in COVID-19 (TCRdb year 2020). Turning to the overall study: The collaborator samples originated in the United States, Italy and Spain and spanned the acute and convalescent phases of COVID-19. A freely available public database, intended as a resource for researchers studying the immune response to SARS-CoV-2, is where the repertoires were released. A de-identified subject ID, COVID-19 status, age in years and sex were almost always included in the sample metadata. The material from the prospective study consisted of cDNA or gDNA derived from T cells, B-cell-depleted T cells, or PBMCs. The samples were drawn from two sources: the first 160 participants of the ongoing ImmuneRACE study, and 950 to 1,500 subjects contributed by 6 global collaborators. Subjects who had been exposed to COVID-19, were actively infected with it, or had recovered from it provided the deeply sampled blood TCRbeta repertoires that made up the dataset. HLA class I and class II types, where available, came from metadata supplied by the sample provider rather than from assay-based typing.

About this clone: No antigen is known for it. Base qualities are not at hand, and no much larger clone is one base apart.

Study-wide conclusions, independent of this receptor: Clinical and demographic metadata were provided uncurated, with the amount varying by source and participant.

Participants in the prospective study were aged about 18 to 95 years, lived in 20 to 25 United States geographic areas, and enrolled through a virtual design. To assign participants to cohorts, the prospective study relied on clinical history that participants themselves reported in a screening survey and a study questionnaire. Recovered participants in ImmuneRACE Cohort 3 were defined by two consecutive negative NP/OP PCR tests, clearance by a healthcare professional, or resolution of symptoms. Each participant in the prospective study had whole blood, serum and a nasopharyngeal or oropharyngeal swab collected by mobile phlebotomists. Over a roughly two-month period, participants in the prospective study had the option of providing additional blood draws and questionnaires. Blood samples from the prospective study were shipped frozen or at room temperature prior to DNA extraction. TCRbeta CDR3 regions were amplified from genomic DNA using the immunoSEQ Assay, a bias-controlled multiplex PCR. The paper's processing steps were these. The number of nucleated cells in each sample was estimated by amplification of reference gene primers within the assay. To quantify the absolute abundance of each unique TCRbeta CDR3 rearrangement, sequence reads were collapsed and filtered. For each sample, productive Simpson clonality was calculated as the square root of Simpson's diversity index across productive rearrangements. TCRdb holds this immuneACCESS table with in-frame rearrangements only. Some clones are missing; in checked studies, unresolved V genes explain under half, and the rest has no known cause. V and J calls and clone size come straight from that table; D and trimming were deduced from the DNA. Recorded for this sample are roughly 500,000 clones; around 87% of them occurred a single time. The ten largest clones capture 1.5% to 2% of the sample.

The CDR3 starts with the cysteine, ends with the phenylalanine, and has 18 residues. Solely the CDR3 DNA is kept, with 54 bases framed from the first base. The germline V gene encodes CDR1 SGHNT and CDR2 YENEEA. Trimming takes 5 bases off V and 1 base off J; junction bases not matched to a gene: 13. The chain is assembled from TRBV11-3 and TRBJ2-1; 8 central nucleotides agree with TRBD2. Sequences were obtained from PBMCs or T cells enriched from blood (not recorded which). The receptor was isolated from a woman aged 40 to 50 who had recovered from COVID-19. Read as DNA, the sequence is TGTGCCAGCAGCCCGGGGGGGAACAGTCCTAAATCCTACAATGAGCAGTTCTTC. This codes for CASSPGGNSPKSYNEQFF.